These 22 T cell receptor beta chains were all obtained from the same sample, sequenced in a study of cytomegalovirus exposure and HLA in healthy donors. PCR was performed using 60 Vbeta and 13 Jbeta primers. Measured with immunoSEQ multiplex PCR; TCRdb has only the in-frame clones, and not every one. There are about 89,000 clones in the sample; about 75% occur only once, and around a tenth lies in the top ten. The sample comprised PBMCs. Receptors originate from a man aged 30 to 39 in good health and CMV-seropositive.

CDR3: CASSMANRVVGGELFF. CDR3 in DNA: TGTGCCAGTAGTATGGCTAACAGGGTTGTTGGCGGGGAGCTGTTTTTT. V is TRBV19 and J is TRBJ2-2, with D maybe TRBD1 (6 bases). From germline, CDR1 is LNHDA and CDR2 SQIVND (reference sequence). CDR3 length: 16 amino acids. Trimming took off 3 bases at V and 7 bases at J, with 18 bases between the two ends.

This clone was picked up a small number of times. This rearrangement joins TRBV11-2 to TRBJ2-3; D gene unclear. There are 13 residues in the CDR3. Germline CDR1 reads SGHAT; CDR2 reads FQNNGV. The V end lost 1 base, the J end lost 5 bases, and 7 bases lay between the germline ends. CDR3 DNA sequence: TGTGCCAGCAGCTTAGCAAGTAGAGATACGCAGTATTTT. This codes for CASSLASRDTQYF. Full variable domain (remainder filled in from reference TRBV11-2 and TRBJ2-3): EAGVAQSPRYKIIEKRQSVAFWCNPISGHATLYWYQQILGQGPKLLIQFQNNGVVDDSQLPKDRFSAERLKGVDSTLKIQPAKLEDSAVYLCASSLASRDTQYFGPGTRLTVL.

This clone has more than one count but fewer than ten. Germline and junction disagree at one end, which may indicate a read error. The chain uses TRBV6-6 and TRBJ2-4, with D possibly matching TRBD2 (5 bases). CDR1 and CDR2 (germline): MNHNY, SVGAGI (reference sequence). The CDR3 is 15 residues long. CDR3 amino acids: CASSYPEKQVRGLDF. Here the CDR3 DNA reads TGTGCCAGCAGTTACCCTGAAAAACAAGTCCGGGGATTGGACTTC.

For this clone: The same CDR3 is also encoded by other DNA sequences in this sample. The V gene is TRBV5-8, the J gene TRBJ1-5; a possible D gene is TRBD1 (6 bases). The CDR3 extends over 15 amino acids. Germline V gene sequence: CDR1 SGHTS, CDR2 YDEGEE. The germline V and J ends were trimmed by 1 base and 4 bases, with 12 bases remaining between them. The CDR3 loop is CASSLSGDLNQPQHF. As DNA, the CDR3 is TGTGCCAGCAGCTTGTCAGGGGACCTAAATCAGCCCCAGCATTTT.

The J gene is TRBJ1-5, the V gene TRBV28; possibly TRBD1 for D (5 bases). This CDR3 region has 15 residues. The V gene lost 6 bases and the J gene lost 2 bases, with 14 bases spanning the gap. The V gene's germline CDR1 is MDHEN and CDR2 SYDVKM. CDR3 in amino acids: CASSPSSGGNQPQHF. The DNA for the CDR3 is TGTGCCAGCAGCCCTTCGTCGGGGGGCAATCAGCCCCAGCATTTT.

The chain couples TRBV11-1 to TRBJ1-1; D perhaps matches TRBD1 (5 bases). CDR3 size: 15 residues. Deletions cut 2 bases from V and 4 bases from J, with 14 bases between. The germline V gene encodes CDR1 SGHAT and CDR2 FQDESV (reference sequence). For the CDR3, the DNA is TGTGCCAGCAGCTTAATTGGGGGGTCTTTCACTGAAGCTTTCTTT. Amino acid sequence: CASSLIGGSFTEAFF. Full variable domain (rest looked up from reference TRBV11-1 and TRBJ1-1): EAEVAQSPRYKITEKSQAVAFWCDPISGHATLYWYRQILGQGPELLVQFQDESVVDDSQLPKDRFSAERLKGVDSTLKIQPAELGDSAMYLCASSLIGGSFTEAFFGQGTRLTVV.

The rearrangement links TRBV6-6 to TRBJ2-1, with TRBD1 identical over 8 bases. The CDR3 covers 13 residues. The ends lost 6 bases at V and 7 bases at J; junction bases unmatched: 5. Germline-derived CDR1 and CDR2 are MNHNY and SVGAGI (reference sequence). CDR3 region: CASRPDRGNEQFF. Written as DNA, the CDR3 is TGTGCCAGCAGACCCGACAGGGGAAATGAGCAGTTCTTC.

The chain joins TRBV7-2 to TRBJ2-5, with 8 positions matching TRBD1. This CDR3 is 15 amino acids long. Per germline, CDR1 SGHTA and CDR2 FQGNSA. The V segment lost 2 bases and the J segment 4 bases; nucleotides outside the gene matches: 6. DNA of the CDR3: TGTGCCAGCAGCTTAAGAGGACAGGGCCCAGAGACCCAGTACTTC. This sequence encodes CASSLRGQGPETQYF.

As DNA, the CDR3 is TGTGCCAGCAGCTCCAACAGGGGGCAAGGGAACACTGAAGCTTTCTTT. The encoded protein is CASSSNRGQGNTEAFF. The chain joins TRBV5-8 to TRBJ1-1, with TRBD1 matching 9 bases. The CDR3 is 16 residues long. The V segment lost 3 bases and the J segment 1 base; nucleotides outside the gene matches: 7. Germline V gene data show CDR1 as SGHTS and CDR2 as YDEGEE.

The CDR3 DNA follows: TGTGCCAGCAGCCAAGAAAAAACAGGGACCTATGGCTACACCTTC. Protein sequence: CASSQEKTGTYGYTF. The V call is TRBV4-2, the J call TRBJ1-2; D perhaps matches TRBD1 (6 bases). The germline CDR1 and CDR2 sequences are LGHNA and YNFKEQ. The CDR3 consists of 15 residues. V lost 0 bases, J lost 4 bases, and 12 bases lay in between.

The CDR3 DNA is TGTGCCAGTAACCCCGGGACAAAAATAAGGCCCCTCCACTTT. Amino acid sequence: CASNPGTKIRPLHF. The chain recombines TRBV19 with TRBJ1-6, with D tentatively TRBD1 (6 bases). Trimming pared 7 bases from V and 13 bases from J, leaving 20 bases between. The CDR3 consists of 14 residues. Germline V lookup: CDR1 LNHDA, CDR2 SQIVND (reference sequence).

A single count supports this clone. The CDR3 DNA reads TGTGCCAGTAGGGGCGGGGGAGACAATGAGCAGTTCTTC. Amino acids: CASRGGGDNEQFF. The chain joins TRBV19 to TRBJ2-1; 7 nucleotides agree with TRBD2. This CDR3 is built from 13 residues. V gave up 6 bases and J gave up 5 bases; unmatched junction bases: 4. From germline, CDR1 is LNHDA and CDR2 SQIVND (reference sequence).

The chain links TRBV6-5 to TRBJ1-1; TRBD1 matches at 10 bases. V dropped 0 bases and J dropped 4; count of bases not matched to a gene: 5. The CDR3 contains 16 residues. Germline assignment: CDR1 MNHEY and CDR2 SVGAGI. The CDR3 DNA follows: TGTGCCAGCAGTTACTCGGGACAGGGGAAGGTCACTGAAGCTTTCTTT. It specifies CASSYSGQGKVTEAFF.

The V and J genes are TRBV28 and TRBJ2-7; TRBD2 agrees at 9 bases. This CDR3 has 14 residues. CDR1 is MDHEN, CDR2 SYDVKM, per germline. V was clipped by 2 bases and J by 8 bases; unmatched bases: 7. DNA of the CDR3: TGTGCCAGCAGTTTAGTGGCGGGGGGGGCCAAGCAGTACTTC. This encodes CASSLVAGGAKQYF.

The V and J genes are TRBV6-5 and TRBJ1-2, with a possible D match to TRBD1 (6 bases). The CDR3 length is 15 residues. Germline V gives CDR1 MNHEY, CDR2 SVGAGI. Trimming stripped 5 bases from V and 8 bases from J, with 21 bases between. The CDR3 region is CASSALGDTGGGYTF. The CDR3 DNA is TGTGCCAGCAGTGCGCTCGGGGACACGGGAGGCGGCTACACCTTC.

The CDR3 is CASSGQGVWNSPLHF. As DNA, the CDR3 is TGTGCCAGCAGCGGCCAGGGGGTCTGGAATTCACCCCTCCACTTT. J is TRBJ1-6 and V is TRBV7-9, with 7 bases aligning to TRBD1. CDR3 length: 15 residues. Losses at the gene ends were 5 bases for V and 7 bases for J; bases not matched to a gene: 8. Germline lookup yields CDR1 SEHNR and CDR2 FQNEAQ (reference sequence).

The chain uses TRBV19 and TRBJ2-3; 7 bases agree with TRBD2. Losses at the gene ends were 3 bases for V and 1 base for J; bases not matched to a gene: 7. This CDR3 has 16 residues. Germline V gene data show CDR1 as LNHDA and CDR2 as SQIVND (reference sequence). The CDR3 loop reads CASSIGGGSGTDTQYF. In DNA form, the CDR3 reads TGTGCCAGTAGTATTGGGGGGGGTTCTGGCACAGATACGCAGTATTTT. Full variable domain (missing parts from reference TRBV19 and TRBJ2-3): DGGITQSPKYLFRKEGQNVTLSCEQNLNHDAMYWYRQDPGQGLRLIYYSQIVNDFQKGDIAEGYSVSREKKESFPLTVTSAQKNPTAFYLCASSIGGGSGTDTQYFGPGTRLTVL.

J is TRBJ2-1 and V is TRBV5-1; D possibly corresponds to TRBD1 (5 bases). CDR1 SGHRS and CDR2 YFSETQ come from the germline V gene. The CDR3 length is 14 residues. The V gene lost 4 bases and the J gene lost 4 bases, with 12 bases spanning the gap. The CDR3 DNA reads as TGCGCCAGCAGCCCCGGCCCAGGGTACAATGAGCAGTTCTTC. Translation gives CASSPGPGYNEQFF. Drawing the rest from reference TRBV5-1 and TRBJ2-1, the complete variable domain is KAGVTQTPRYLIKTRGQQVTLSCSPISGHRSVSWYQQTPGQGLQFLFEYFSETQRNKGNFPGRFSGRQFSNSRSEMNVSTLELGDSALYLCASSPGPGYNEQFFGPGTRLTVL.

J is TRBJ2-7 and V is TRBV7-8; D may be TRBD2 (6 bases). The V gene lost 3 bases and the J gene lost 4 bases, with 19 bases spanning the gap. The CDR3 contains 16 residues. Germline CDR1 and CDR2: SGHVS and FQNEAQ. The CDR3 spells CASSLFQSGSMYEQYF. The CDR3 DNA follows: TGTGCCAGCAGCTTGTTTCAGAGCGGGTCCATGTACGAGCAGTACTTC.

Written as DNA, the CDR3 is TGTGCCAGCAGTGAACCAGGGGGTCTTAAACCCCTCCACTTT. It codes for CASSEPGGLKPLHF. This chain links TRBV25-1 with TRBJ1-6, with 7 positions matching TRBD1. This CDR3 spans 14 amino acids. Looked up from germline, CDR1 is MGHDK and CDR2 is SYGVNS. V lost 2 bases, J lost 12 bases, and 7 bases stayed unmatched.

In its sample, this clone was seen a few times. This rearrangement joins TRBV16 to TRBJ2-7; possible D gene TRBD1, 5 bases. Trimming pared 2 bases from V and 8 bases from J, leaving 16 bases between. Germline V lookup: CDR1 KGHSY, CDR2 FQNENV. CDR3 size: 14 residues. In nucleotides, the CDR3 is TGTGCCAGCAGCCAAGCGACAGTCCCTGCCAAGCAGTACTTC. This translates into CASSQATVPAKQYF.

CDR3 in amino acids: CASSAGTGLDQPQHF. The CDR3 DNA follows: TGCGCCAGCAGCGCAGGGACAGGGTTGGATCAGCCCCAGCATTTT. V usage is TRBV5-1 and J usage is TRBJ1-5; 9 bases fit TRBD1. Germline V lookup: CDR1 SGHRS, CDR2 YFSETQ. The junction had 7 bases not matched to a gene; V was cut back by 4 bases and J by 5 bases. The CDR3 length is 15 residues.